The clone carrying this T cell receptor beta chain was seen only once. Germline-derived CDR1 and CDR2 are SGHAT and FQNNGV. This CDR3 has 11 residues. V was pared by 8 bases and J by 4 bases, with 8 bases between. The data stem from a study of technical replicates of blood from several donors. Data came from immunoSEQ multiplex PCR; TCRdb stores just in-frame clones and leaves some out. This sample has more than 90,000 clones, with 96% found just once. This TCR was recovered from a human donor in good health. The sample comprised T cells isolated from PBMCs. This sequence joins TRBV11-2 and TRBJ1-2; D unresolved. CDR3 amino acids: CASQKRYGYTF. CDR3 in DNA: TGTGCCAGCCAGAAGCGCTATGGCTACACCTTC. Drawing the rest from reference TRBV11-2 and TRBJ1-2, the complete variable domain is EAGVAQSPRYKIIEKRQSVAFWCNPISGHATLYWYQQILGQGPKLLIQFQNNGVVDDSQLPKDRFSAERLKGVDSTLKIQPAKLEDSAVYLCASQKRYGYTFGSGTRLTVV.